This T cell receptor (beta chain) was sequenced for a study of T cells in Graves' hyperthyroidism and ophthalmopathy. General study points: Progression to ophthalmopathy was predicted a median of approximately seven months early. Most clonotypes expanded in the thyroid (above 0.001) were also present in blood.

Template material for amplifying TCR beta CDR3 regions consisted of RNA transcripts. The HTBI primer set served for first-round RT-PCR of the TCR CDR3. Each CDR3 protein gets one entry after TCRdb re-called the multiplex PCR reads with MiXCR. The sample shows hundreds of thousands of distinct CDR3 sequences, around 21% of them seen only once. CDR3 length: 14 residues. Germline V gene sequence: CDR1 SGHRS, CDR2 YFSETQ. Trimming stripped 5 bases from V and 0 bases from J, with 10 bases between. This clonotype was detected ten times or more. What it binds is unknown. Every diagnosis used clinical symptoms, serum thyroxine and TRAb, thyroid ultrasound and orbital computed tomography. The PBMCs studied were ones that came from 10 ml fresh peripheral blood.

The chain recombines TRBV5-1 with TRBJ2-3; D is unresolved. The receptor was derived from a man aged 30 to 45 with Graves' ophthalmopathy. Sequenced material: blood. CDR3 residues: CASSTDHSTDTQYF. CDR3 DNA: TGCGCCAGCAGTACCGACCATAGCACAGATACGCAGTATTTT.